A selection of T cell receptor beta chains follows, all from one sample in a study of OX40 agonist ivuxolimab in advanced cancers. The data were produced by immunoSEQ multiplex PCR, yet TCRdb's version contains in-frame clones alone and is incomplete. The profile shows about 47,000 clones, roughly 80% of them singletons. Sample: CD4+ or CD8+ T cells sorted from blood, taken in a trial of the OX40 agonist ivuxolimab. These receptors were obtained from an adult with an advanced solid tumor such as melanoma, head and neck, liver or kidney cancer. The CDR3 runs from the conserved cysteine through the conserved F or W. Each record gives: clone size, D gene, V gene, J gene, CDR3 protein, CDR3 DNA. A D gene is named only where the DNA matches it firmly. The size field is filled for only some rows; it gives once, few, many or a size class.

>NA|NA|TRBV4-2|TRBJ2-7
CASSQDNEQYF
TGTGCCAGCAGCCAAGATAACGAGCAGTACTTC
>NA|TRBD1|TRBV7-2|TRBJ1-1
CASSLTTGGYVYTEAFF
TGTGCCAGCAGCTTAACGACAGGGGGCTATGTTTACACTGAAGCTTTCTTT
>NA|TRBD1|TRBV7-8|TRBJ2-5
CASSSGTGLQETQYF
TGTGCCAGCAGCTCCGGGACAGGGTTGCAAGAGACCCAGTACTTC
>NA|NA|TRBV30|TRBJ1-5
CAWSPSPGGGNQPQHF
TGTGCCTGGAGTCCCTCGCCCGGCGGAGGAAATCAGCCCCAGCATTTT
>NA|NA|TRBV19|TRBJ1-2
CASSIRDGTNYGYTF
TGTGCCAGTAGTATCCGGGACGGTACTAACTATGGCTACACCTTC
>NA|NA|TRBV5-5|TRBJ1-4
CASSLAGEVEKLFF
TGTGCCAGCAGCTTGGCAGGGGAGGTTGAAAAACTGTTTTTT
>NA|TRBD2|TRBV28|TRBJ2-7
CASSPGLAGALEQYF
TGTGCCAGCAGTCCCGGACTAGCGGGGGCACTCGAGCAGTACTTC
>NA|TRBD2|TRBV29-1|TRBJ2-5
CSVEGGSGGETQYF
TGCAGCGTTGAAGGGGGCTCGGGGGGAGAGACCCAGTACTTC
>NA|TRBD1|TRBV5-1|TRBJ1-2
CASSPGQGMSGYTF
TGCGCCAGCAGCCCGGGACAGGGGATGAGTGGCTACACCTTC
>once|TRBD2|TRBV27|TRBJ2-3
CASNSPTSGFTDTQYF
TGTGCCAGCAACTCCCCGACTAGCGGGTTCACAGATACGCAGTATTTT
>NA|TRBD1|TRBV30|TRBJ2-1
CAWSGYSGQGGYNEQFF
TGTGCCTGGAGTGGCTATTCCGGACAGGGAGGCTACAATGAGCAGTTCTTC
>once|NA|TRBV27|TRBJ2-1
CASSTTTSPYNEQFF
TGTGCCAGCAGTACAACGACTAGTCCCTACAATGAGCAGTTCTTC
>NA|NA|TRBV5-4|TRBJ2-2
CASTSDGWGPNTGELFF
TGTGCCAGCACCTCCGACGGGTGGGGGCCGAACACCGGGGAGCTGTTTTTT
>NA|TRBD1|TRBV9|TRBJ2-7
CASSFPGQGVEQYF
TGTGCCAGCAGCTTCCCGGGACAGGGTGTCGAGCAGTACTTC
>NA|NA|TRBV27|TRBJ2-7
CASSPSRNAYEQYF
TGTGCCAGCAGTCCCTCTCGAAATGCCTACGAGCAGTACTTC
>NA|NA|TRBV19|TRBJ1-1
CASVDGLNTEAFF
TGTGCCAGTGTGGACGGCTTGAACACTGAAGCTTTCTTT
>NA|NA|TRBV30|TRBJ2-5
CAWSSGRGWETQYF
TGTGCCTGGAGTTCAGGCAGGGGATGGGAGACCCAGTACTTC
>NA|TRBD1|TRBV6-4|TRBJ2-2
CASKATGGQTGELFF
TGTGCCAGCAAGGCGACAGGGGGCCAGACCGGGGAGCTGTTTTTT
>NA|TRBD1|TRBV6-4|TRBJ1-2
CASRHNPSTGWPSYTF
TGTGCCAGCAGACACAACCCCTCGACAGGGTGGCCGAGCTACACCTTC
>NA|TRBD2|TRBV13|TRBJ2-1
CASSLPTWTSGRGNEQFF
TGTGCCAGCAGCTTACCTACTTGGACTAGCGGGAGGGGGAATGAGCAGTTCTTC
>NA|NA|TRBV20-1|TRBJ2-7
CSAREGYEQYF
TGCAGTGCTAGGGAGGGATACGAGCAGTACTTC
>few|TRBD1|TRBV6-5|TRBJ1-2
CASSLQGGSDGYTF
TGTGCCAGCAGTTTACAGGGGGGATCCGATGGCTACACCTTC
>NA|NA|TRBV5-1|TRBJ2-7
CASGSGQTTTYVQYF
TGCGCCAGCGGCTCCGGACAGACGACAACCTACGTTCAGTACTTC
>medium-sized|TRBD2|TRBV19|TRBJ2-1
CASSITSGRGYNEQFF
TGTGCCAGTAGTATAACTAGCGGGAGGGGTTACAATGAGCAGTTCTTC
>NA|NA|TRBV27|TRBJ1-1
CASSILGVRTEAFF
NA
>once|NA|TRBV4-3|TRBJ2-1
CASSQDGGGSSYNEQFF
TGCGCCAGCAGCCAAGATGGGGGCGGGAGCTCCTACAATGAGCAGTTCTTC
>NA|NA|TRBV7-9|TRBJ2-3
CASSLGTDTQYF
TGTGCCAGCAGCTTGGGTACAGATACGCAGTATTTT
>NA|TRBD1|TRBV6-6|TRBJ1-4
CASSWDRGEKLFF
TGTGCCAGCAGCTGGGACAGGGGCGAAAAACTGTTTTTT
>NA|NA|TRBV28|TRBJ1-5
CASSLRGGGNQPQHF
TGTGCCAGCAGTCTACGGGGAGGTGGGAATCAGCCCCAGCATTTT
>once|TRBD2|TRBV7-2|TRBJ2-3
CASSLIAGTTTDTQYF
TGTGCCAGCAGCCTAATAGCGGGGACCACTACAGATACGCAGTATTTT
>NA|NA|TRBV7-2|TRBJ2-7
CASSPQIPGPPPYEQYF
TGTGCCAGCAGCCCACAAATCCCCGGACCGCCGCCCTACGAGCAGTACTTC
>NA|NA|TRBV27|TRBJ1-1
CASSLFGNMNTEAFF
TGTGCCAGCAGTTTATTCGGGAACATGAACACTGAAGCTTTCTTT
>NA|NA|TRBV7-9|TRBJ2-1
CASSSSLNEQFF
TGTGCCAGCAGCTCAAGCCTAAATGAGCAGTTCTTC
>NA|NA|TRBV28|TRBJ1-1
CASSFKNTEAFF
TGTGCCAGCAGTTTTAAGAACACTGAAGCTTTCTTT
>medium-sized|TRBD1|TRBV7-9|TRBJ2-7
CASSFGTAFYEQYF
TGTGCCAGCAGCTTCGGGACAGCGTTTTACGAGCAGTACTTC
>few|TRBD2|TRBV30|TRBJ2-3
CAWRDHSGIVSNTQYF
TGTGCCTGGAGGGATCATAGCGGGATAGTTTCTAATACGCAGTATTTT
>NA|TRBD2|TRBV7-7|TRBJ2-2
CASSSTLAGVRTGELFF
TGTGCCAGCAGCTCTACGCTAGCGGGAGTAAGGACCGGGGAGCTGTTTTTT
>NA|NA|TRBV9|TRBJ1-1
CASNVGNTEAFF
TGTGCCAGCAACGTGGGGAACACTGAAGCTTTCTTT
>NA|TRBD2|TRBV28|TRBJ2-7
CASSLTGGRMYIYEQYF
TGTGCCAGCAGTTTAACGGGGGGGAGAATGTATATTTACGAGCAGTACTTC
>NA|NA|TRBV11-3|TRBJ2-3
CASSLGRLTDTQYF
TGTGCCAGCAGCTTAGGGCGGCTCACAGATACGCAGTATTTT
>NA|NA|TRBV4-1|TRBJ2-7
CASSQDSKGDYEQYF
TGCGCCAGCAGCCAAGATTCGAAAGGCGACTACGAGCAGTACTTC
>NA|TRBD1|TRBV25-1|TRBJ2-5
CASSEPPDRGIQETQYF
TGTGCCAGCAGTGAGCCTCCCGACAGGGGGATCCAAGAGACCCAGTACTTC
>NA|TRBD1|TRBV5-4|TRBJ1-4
CASSLGGTGIGEKLFF
TGTGCCAGCAGCTTGGGTGGGACAGGCATTGGGGAAAAACTGTTTTTT
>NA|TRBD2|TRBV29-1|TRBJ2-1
CRAGVDGYNEQFF
TGCAGGGCGGGAGTGGATGGCTACAATGAGCAGTTCTTC
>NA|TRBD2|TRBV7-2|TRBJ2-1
CASRASGSSYNEQFF
TGTGCCAGCAGGGCCAGCGGGAGCTCCTACAATGAGCAGTTCTTC
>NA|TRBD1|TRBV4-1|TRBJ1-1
CASSQGGTVSTEAFF
TGCGCCAGCAGCCAAGGAGGGACAGTGAGCACTGAAGCTTTCTTT
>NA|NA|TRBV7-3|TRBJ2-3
CASSSGLAQADTQYF
TGTGCCAGCAGCTCCGGACTGGCCCAGGCGGATACGCAGTATTTT
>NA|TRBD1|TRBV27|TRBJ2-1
CASSSRTGPYNEQFF
TGTGCCAGCAGTTCCCGGACAGGGCCTTACAATGAGCAGTTCTTC
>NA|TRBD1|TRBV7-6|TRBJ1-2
CASSLTKGQGAGGYTF
TGTGCCAGCAGCTTGACCAAGGGACAGGGGGCGGGTGGCTACACCTTC
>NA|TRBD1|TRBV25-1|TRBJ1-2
CASSGRDRVF
TGTGCCAGCAGTGGCCGGGACAGGGTGTTC
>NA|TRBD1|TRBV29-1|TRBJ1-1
CSDDDRGSTEAFF
TGCAGCGATGACGACAGGGGATCTACTGAAGCTTTCTTT